This T cell receptor beta chain was sequenced during a study of response to subunit inactivated influenza vaccine. This clonotype was observed a handful of times. Its cognate antigen is unknown. Findings and caveats of the study: Authors suggested each seasonal flu vaccination may recruit only limited numbers of new T cells.

TCRdb recomputed calls from the RT-PCR reads with MiXCR, one row per CDR3 protein. Among around 500,000 distinct CDR3 sequences listed, roughly 9.8% were seen once. The V end lost 0 bases, the J end lost 6 bases, and 10 bases lay between the germline ends. Per the germline V gene, CDR1 is SGHRS and CDR2 is YFSETQ. The CDR3 sequence is 14 residues long. The chain links TRBV5-1 to TRBJ2-4; the D gene is possibly TRBD2 (6 bases). The specimen was PBMCs from blood, collected 45 days after vaccination. The TCR was taken from a middle-aged man who received an inactivated influenza vaccine. The CDR3 spells CASSLAGVGNIQYF. DNA for the CDR3: TGCGCCAGCAGCTTGGCGGGGGTTGGAAACATTCAGTACTTC.